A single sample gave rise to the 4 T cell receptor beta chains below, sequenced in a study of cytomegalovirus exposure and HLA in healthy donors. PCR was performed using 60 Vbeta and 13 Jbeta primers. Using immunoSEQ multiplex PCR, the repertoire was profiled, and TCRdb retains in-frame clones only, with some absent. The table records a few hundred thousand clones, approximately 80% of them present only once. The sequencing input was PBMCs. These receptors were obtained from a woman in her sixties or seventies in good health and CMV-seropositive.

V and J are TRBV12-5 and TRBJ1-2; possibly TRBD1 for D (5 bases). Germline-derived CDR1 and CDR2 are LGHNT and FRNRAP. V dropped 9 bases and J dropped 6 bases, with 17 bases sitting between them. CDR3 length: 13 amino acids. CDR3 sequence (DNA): TGTGCTAGCCGCCCGGTAGGGGCCCATGGCTACACCTTC. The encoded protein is CASRPVGAHGYTF.

The CDR3 protein is CASSAWTSGSREQFF. DNA of the CDR3: TGCGCCAGCAGCGCCTGGACTAGCGGGAGTAGGGAGCAGTTCTTC. This chain connects TRBV10-1 to TRBJ2-1, with TRBD2 matching over 13 bases. Germline V gene data show CDR1 as WNHNN and CDR2 as SYGVQD (reference sequence). J was trimmed by 10 bases and V by 6 bases; bases with no gene match: 9. This CDR3 has 15 residues.

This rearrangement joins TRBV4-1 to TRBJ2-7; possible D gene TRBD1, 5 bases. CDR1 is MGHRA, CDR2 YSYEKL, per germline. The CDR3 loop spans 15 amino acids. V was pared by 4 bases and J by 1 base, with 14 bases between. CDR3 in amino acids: CASSPAGLASYEQYF. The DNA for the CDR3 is TGCGCCAGCAGCCCCGCAGGGTTGGCGTCCTACGAGCAGTACTTC.

As DNA, the CDR3 is TGCGCCAGCAGCTTGGAGGAACGGGAGTCCTTTCCCACTGAAGCTTTCTTT. This translates into CASSLEERESFPTEAFF. The chain joins TRBV5-1 to TRBJ1-1; D ambiguous. Germline CDR1 is SGHRS and CDR2 is YFSETQ. This CDR3 has 17 amino acids. V was pared by 0 bases and J by 4 bases, with 19 bases between. The full variable domain, completed using reference TRBV5-1 and TRBJ1-1, is KAGVTQTPRYLIKTRGQQVTLSCSPISGHRSVSWYQQTPGQGLQFLFEYFSETQRNKGNFPGRFSGRQFSNSRSEMNVSTLELGDSALYLCASSLEERESFPTEAFFGQGTRLTVV.